Listed here are 29 T cell receptor beta chains from one sample, sequenced in a study of blood T cell repertoires in COVID-19. Sequenced by immunoSEQ multiplex PCR; TCRdb stores in-frame clones only, minus some. The data contain approximately 480,000 clones, roughly nine tenths of them singletons. Source material: peripheral blood. The receptors originated from a man younger than 35 with COVID-19, enrolled during active disease.

A word on this clone: The sample holds other DNA sequences that translate to the same CDR3. V usage is TRBV6-1 and J usage is TRBJ1-1; D uncertain. Trimming cost V 2 bases and J 0 bases, with 4 bases left between them. Germline V gene lookup returns CDR1 MNHNS and CDR2 SASEGT. This CDR3 comprises 13 residues. The CDR3: CASSEIMNTEAFF. CDR3 DNA sequence: TGTGCCAGCAGTGAAATCATGAACACTGAAGCTTTCTTT.

V is TRBV29-1 and J is TRBJ2-1, with D perhaps matching TRBD2 (7 bases). CDR1 SQVTM and CDR2 ANQGSEA come from the germline V gene. V lost 1 base to trimming and J lost 2 bases, with 18 bases between them. This CDR3 region has 17 residues. Here the CDR3 DNA reads TGCAGCGTTGAAGGGGGGCAATATGCGGGAGCCTACAATGAGCAGTTCTTC. It encodes CSVEGGQYAGAYNEQFF.

The rearrangement links TRBV27 to TRBJ1-6; tentatively, D is TRBD1 (6 bases). Germline V gene sequence: CDR1 MNHEY, CDR2 SMNVEV (reference sequence). V dropped 6 bases and J dropped 8 bases, with 14 bases sitting between them. This CDR3 is 14 amino acids long. In DNA form, the CDR3 reads TGTGCCAGCAGGTTGGACAGTTGGGATTCACCCCTCCACTTT. Its protein product is CASRLDSWDSPLHF.

The chain uses TRBV11-2 and TRBJ2-7, with D unresolved. Per the germline V gene, CDR1 is SGHAT and CDR2 is FQNNGV. The CDR3 contains 13 residues. V lost 0 bases and J 3 bases, leaving 6 bases between the germline ends. CDR3 residues: CASSLDYYYEQYF. The CDR3 nucleotides are TGTGCCAGCAGCTTAGACTACTACTACGAGCAGTACTTC.

This clone was detected only once. The rearrangement uses TRBV30 and TRBJ1-3; no clear D. Per the germline V gene, CDR1 is GTSNPN and CDR2 is SVGIG (reference sequence). The CDR3 is 11 residues long. V was clipped by 4 bases and J by 7 bases, with 8 bases between them. Here the CDR3 reads CAWIDRNTIYF. CDR3 coding DNA: TGTGCCTGGATCGATCGGAACACCATATATTTT. The complete variable domain, with remaining parts taken from reference TRBV30 and TRBJ1-3, reads SQTIHQWPATLVQPVGSPLSLECTVEGTSNPNLYWYRQAAGRGLQLLFYSVGIGQISSEVPQNLSASRPQDRQFILSSKKLLLSDSGFYLCAWIDRNTIYFGEGSWLTVV.

The chain employs TRBV5-4 and TRBJ2-3; 9 bases are shared with TRBD2. V was pared by 4 bases and J by 0 bases, with 3 bases of the junction left unmatched. The CDR3 has 15 residues. CDR1 is SGHNT, CDR2 YYREEE, per germline (reference sequence). CDR3 nucleotide sequence: TGTGCCAGCAGCCGCGGGGGGGAGAGCACAGATACGCAGTATTTT. Encoded protein: CASSRGGESTDTQYF.

The V gene is TRBV7-9, the J gene TRBJ2-3, with 10 bases matching TRBD1. Germline V gives CDR1 SEHNR, CDR2 FQNEAQ (reference sequence). The CDR3 extends over 17 amino acids. With 1 base clipped from V and 3 bases from J, the junction kept 7 bases outside the gene matches. CDR3 amino acids: CASSLGVGTGETDTQYF. The CDR3, as DNA: TGTGCCAGCAGCTTAGGTGTTGGGACAGGGGAGACAGATACGCAGTATTTT.

This sequence joins TRBV7-9 and TRBJ1-1; D gene unclear. The V gene lost 3 bases and the J gene lost 2 bases, with 13 bases spanning the gap. Germline values: CDR1 SEHNR, CDR2 FQNEAQ (reference sequence). The CDR3 has 15 residues. CDR3 sequence (DNA): TGTGCCAGCAGCTTCTTCGTTACGGGAAACACTGAAGCTTTCTTT. Its protein is CASSFFVTGNTEAFF.

The V call is TRBV7-8, the J call TRBJ2-1, with TRBD2 as a possible D gene (7 bases). V was trimmed by 4 bases and J by 4 bases, leaving 17 bases between them. The germline V gene encodes CDR1 SGHVS and CDR2 FQNEAQ. This CDR3 comprises 16 residues. CDR3 in amino acids: CASSSLGGLRYNEQFF. The CDR3 bases are TGTGCCAGCAGCTCCCTCGGGGGGCTGCGGTACAATGAGCAGTTCTTC.

This sequence joins TRBV10-3 and TRBJ1-2; D possibly corresponds to TRBD1 (5 bases). The CDR3 runs 14 residues. V was shortened by 9 bases and J by 5 bases, with 19 bases between the two germline ends. CDR1 is ENHRY and CDR2 is SYGVKD in the germline V gene. In nucleotides, the CDR3 is TGTGCCATGCAAGACAGCCTCAAAGAATATGGCTACACCTTC. It specifies CAMQDSLKEYGYTF.

This clone showed up just once. The CDR3 sequence is CATSELGTGAHNEQFF. The CDR3 nucleotides read TGTGCCACCAGCGAACTCGGGACAGGAGCCCACAATGAGCAGTTCTTC. The chain employs TRBV24-1 and TRBJ2-1; 8 bases line up with TRBD1. Germline CDR1 is KGHDR and CDR2 is SFDVKD. The CDR3 sequence is 16 residues long. V was clipped by 7 bases and J by 5 bases; unmatched bases: 12.

Here the CDR3 DNA reads TGTGCCAGCTCCGGCCTGGGACACACGAGGAATGAGCAGTTCTTC. Translating it yields CASSGLGHTRNEQFF. This rearrangement joins TRBV11-3 to TRBJ2-1; tentatively, D is TRBD1 (6 bases). The germline V gene has CDR1 SGHNT and CDR2 YENEEA. Trimming removed 8 bases from V and 7 bases from J, with 21 bases in between. This CDR3 has 15 amino acids.

This chain uses TRBV27 with TRBJ1-2; D perhaps matches TRBD1 (6 bases). V was pared by 4 bases and J by 7 bases, with 13 bases between. The CDR3 is made up of 13 amino acids. Germline assignment: CDR1 MNHEY and CDR2 SMNVEV (reference sequence). This chain's CDR3 is CASSSARGGGYTF. For the CDR3, the DNA is TGTGCCAGCAGTTCGGCCAGGGGTGGTGGCTACACCTTC.

The CDR3 spells CASSFQSTGNYGYTF. The CDR3 DNA follows: TGTGCCAGCAGCTTTCAATCGACGGGTAACTATGGCTACACCTTC. V gene TRBV4-2 combines with J gene TRBJ1-2; D is ambiguous. Trimming pared 5 bases from V and 1 base from J, leaving 14 bases between. Germline CDR1 LGHNA, CDR2 YNFKEQ. The CDR3 runs 15 residues.

Only a few counts were recorded for this clone. V is TRBV5-8 and J is TRBJ2-2; 8 bases are a match to TRBD2. This CDR3 region has 18 residues. Per germline, CDR1 SGHTS and CDR2 YDEGEE. V shed 5 bases and J 2 bases; nucleotides not matched to a gene: 14. The CDR3 sequence is CASRFLLLAVPNTGELFF. The CDR3 bases are TGTGCCAGCAGGTTCCTTTTACTAGCGGTTCCTAACACCGGGGAGCTGTTTTTT.

The chain uses TRBV2 and TRBJ2-2; TRBD1 matches at 8 bases. This CDR3 spans 15 amino acids. V was clipped by 0 bases and J by 6 bases; unmatched bases: 3. Germline V lookup: CDR1 SNHLY, CDR2 FYNNEI. The CDR3 DNA is TGTGCCAGCAGTGAAGCGGACAGGGCCGCCGGGGAGCTGTTTTTT. Translating it yields CASSEADRAAGELFF.

The chain is built from TRBV6-6 and TRBJ2-2, with TRBD2 matching over 12 bases. The CDR3 is made up of 16 amino acids. Trimming cost V 2 bases and J 6 bases; bases outside gene matches: 4. Germline lookup yields CDR1 MNHNY and CDR2 SVGAGI (reference sequence). The CDR3 spells CASSYPLAGGPGELFF. Here the CDR3 DNA reads TGTGCCAGCAGTTACCCGCTAGCGGGGGGGCCCGGGGAGCTGTTTTTT.

The chain combines TRBV14 with TRBJ2-1; 12 nucleotides agree with TRBD2. Losses at the gene ends were 2 bases for V and 5 bases for J; bases not matched to a gene: 4. Germline assignment: CDR1 SGHDN and CDR2 FVKESK. The CDR3 totals 16 residues. The CDR3 sequence is CASSQLLAGGDNEQFF. The CDR3 region has the DNA TGTGCCAGCAGCCAACTACTAGCGGGAGGCGACAATGAGCAGTTCTTC. Variable domain in full (rest from reference TRBV14 and TRBJ2-1): EAGVTQFPSHSVIEKGQTVTLRCDPISGHDNLYWYRRVMGKEIKFLLHFVKESKQDESGMPNNRFLAERTGGTYSTLKVQPAELEDSGVYFCASSQLLAGGDNEQFFGPGTRLTVL.

On this clone: At the DNA level, this CDR3 is encoded by other sequences in the same sample as well. The chain couples TRBV19 to TRBJ1-1; D uncertain. The ends were cut back, 3 bases at V and 5 bases at J, with 7 bases in the middle. Per germline, CDR1 LNHDA and CDR2 SQIVND (reference sequence). The CDR3 length is 12 residues. The DNA for the CDR3 is TGTGCCAGTAGTATGGGAGGGACTGAAGCTTTCTTT. It codes for CASSMGGTEAFF.

The V call is TRBV2, the J call TRBJ2-3; TRBD1 matches at 8 bases. The V gene end was trimmed by 7 bases and the J gene end by 3 bases; junction bases not matched to a gene: 9. The CDR3 is 15 amino acids. Germline V CDR1 and CDR2: SNHLY, FYNNEI. Here the CDR3 reads CASKSRQGWTDTQYF. The CDR3 DNA follows: TGTGCCAGCAAAAGCCGACAGGGGTGGACAGATACGCAGTATTTT.

V gene TRBV6-4 combines with J gene TRBJ2-7, with 7 bases aligning to TRBD1. This CDR3 comprises 14 residues. Germline V gene sequence: CDR1 MRHNA, CDR2 SNTAGT. The V segment lost 7 bases and the J segment 2 bases; nucleotides outside the gene matches: 8. DNA of the CDR3: TGTGCCAGCACCTTCCGGGACAGAGCCTACGAGCAGTACTTC. Its translation: CASTFRDRAYEQYF.

This clone was seen a handful of times. The rearrangement joins TRBV30 to TRBJ2-3, with TRBD2 identical over 7 bases. The CDR3 consists of 16 residues. The germline V gene encodes CDR1 GTSNPN and CDR2 SVGIG (reference sequence). The junction had 12 bases not matched to a gene; V was cut back by 4 bases and J by 2 bases. CDR3 residues: CAWMGGLTSDTDTQYF. The DNA of the CDR3 is TGTGCCTGGATGGGAGGCCTTACTAGCGACACAGATACGCAGTATTTT.

The count of this clone is one. J is TRBJ2-5 and V is TRBV6-5; D not resolved. The CDR3 is made up of 13 amino acids. CDR1 and CDR2 from the germline V gene are MNHEY and SVGAGI. Trimming took 6 bases from V and 0 from J, leaving 8 bases between them. As DNA, the CDR3 is TGTGCCAGCAGGAACACGAACCAAGAGACCCAGTACTTC. It codes for CASRNTNQETQYF.

The chain joins TRBV18 to TRBJ1-1; D gene unclear. Trimming took off 3 bases at V and 2 bases at J, with 7 bases between the two ends. This CDR3 has 13 amino acids. Germline V gene lookup returns CDR1 KGHSH and CDR2 LQKENI. CDR3 DNA sequence: TGTGCCAGCTCACCCCCCTATAACACTGAAGCTTTCTTT. Its protein is CASSPPYNTEAFF.

The V gene is TRBV5-1, the J gene TRBJ2-7; 7 bases map to TRBD1. The CDR3 has 14 residues. The germline V gene encodes CDR1 SGHRS and CDR2 YFSETQ. V shed 9 bases and J 2 bases; nucleotides not matched to a gene: 11. Here the CDR3 DNA reads TGCGCCACAAAACAGGGGCCTACGGCCTACGAGCAGTACTTC. This translates into CATKQGPTAYEQYF.

The chain is built from TRBV6-4 and TRBJ1-6; no firm D call. V was pared by 6 bases and J by 3 bases, with 6 bases between. This CDR3 comprises 13 residues. CDR1 is MRHNA and CDR2 is SNTAGT in the germline V gene. CDR3 in DNA: TGTGCCAGCAGGGCGGGCTATAATTCACCCCTCCACTTT. It is translated as CASRAGYNSPLHF.

This rearrangement joins TRBV12-5 to TRBJ2-5, with TRBD2 matching over 7 bases. The CDR3 is 18 amino acids. Germline CDR1 and CDR2: LGHNT and FRNRAP. The ends lost 0 bases at V and 2 bases at J; junction bases unmatched: 12. In nucleotides, the CDR3 is TGTGCTAGTGGTTTGGTACGATCAGGACTAGGGCTTCAAGAGACCCAGTACTTC. It specifies CASGLVRSGLGLQETQYF.

This clone was seen only a few times. Other nucleotide sequences from this sample produce the same CDR3. V and J are TRBV19 and TRBJ2-5; D is possibly TRBD2 (6 bases). The CDR3 is 13 amino acids. Germline CDR1 is LNHDA and CDR2 is SQIVND (reference sequence). V was clipped by 6 bases and J by 5 bases, with 13 bases between them. CDR3 in DNA: TGTGCCAGTAGCACTATCGGAGGGGAGACCCAGTACTTC. Protein: CASSTIGGETQYF.

The chain employs TRBV18 and TRBJ2-2; no reliable D call. This CDR3 is 12 amino acids long. Germline V gene lookup returns CDR1 KGHSH and CDR2 LQKENI. V was trimmed by 2 bases and J by 6 bases, leaving 4 bases between them. CDR3 region: CASSPTAGELFF. Written as DNA, the CDR3 is TGTGCCAGCTCACCAACTGCCGGGGAGCTGTTTTTT.